This T cell receptor beta chain was sequenced for a study of T cells in Graves' hyperthyroidism and ophthalmopathy. This clonotype was observed a few times. Using RNA transcripts as the source, TCR beta CDR3 regions were amplified. The HTBI primer set drove a first-round RT-PCR of the TCR CDR3. One entry per CDR3 protein, called by TCRdb with MiXCR from the multiplex PCR reads. Of 340,000 or so distinct CDR3 sequences listed, about 20% are singletons. CDR1 is DFQATT, CDR2 SNEGSKA, per germline (reference sequence). The germline V and J ends were trimmed by 8 bases and 7 bases, with 19 bases remaining between them. This CDR3 has 13 amino acids.

The J gene is TRBJ2-3, the V gene TRBV20-1; weak D call: TRBD1 (5 bases). The sequenced sample was blood. The sequence was collected from a woman in her fifties or sixties with Graves' hyperthyroidism. CDR3 protein: CSPTGPPLNTQYF. DNA for the CDR3: TGCAGTCCTACAGGACCCCCTCTTAATACGCAGTATTTT.